Sequencing of this T cell receptor (beta chain) was carried out in a study of cytomegalovirus exposure and HLA in healthy donors. Turning to the study itself: Tens of millions of unique TCRs from HLA-typed donors made up an early data release. Study findings and constraints: The authors listed over 150 TCR beta chains as cytomegalovirus-associated.

When sampled, the donors appeared nominally healthy, though they likely had unrecorded immune exposures. As regards this clone: Its antigen remains unknown.

This CDR3 comprises 14 residues. The germline V gene encodes CDR1 MNHEY and CDR2 SVGAGI. V was pared by 6 bases and J by 4 bases, with 7 bases of the junction left unmatched. PCR was performed using 60 Vbeta and 13 Jbeta primers. The table came from immunoSEQ multiplex PCR; TCRdb's copy has only in-frame clones and leaves some out. In the table there are over 200,000 clones, about 80% of which are singletons. The rearrangement joins TRBV6-5 to TRBJ2-7; TRBD1 matches 9 bases. The receptor's source is an older woman in good health and CMV-seropositive. The material sequenced was PBMCs. The CDR3 spells CASSLTTGGYEQYF. In DNA, the CDR3 is TGTGCCAGCAGCCTTACGACAGGGGGATACGAGCAGTACTTC.